The rows below give T cell receptor beta chains drawn from one sample of a study of regulatory T cells in long-lasting Graves disease. TCRdb reanalysed the multiplex PCR reads using MiXCR and keeps one entry per CDR3 protein. The data show roughly 420,000 distinct CDR3 sequences, roughly 15% seen once. The specimen comprised peripheral blood mononuclear cells (PBMCs), sampled at new diagnosis, from a patient treated with antithyroid drugs. These receptor sequences come from a female donor with Graves disease. CDR3s include the opening cysteine and the closing phenylalanine or tryptophan. D genes are given only for firm matches. Expanded clones are given a class, and other clones once, few, many or no size at all.

clone_size: many
v_call: TRBV5-1
j_call: TRBJ2-3
d_call: TRBD2
cdr3_aa: CASSSRLAGGKDTQYF
cdr3_nt: TGCGCCAGCAGCTCCCGACTAGCGGGGGGGAAAGATACGCAGTATTTT

clone_size: few
v_call: TRBV7-2
j_call: TRBJ1-3
d_call: -
cdr3_aa: CASSNYRGLSGNTIYF
cdr3_nt: TGTGCCAGCAGCAACTACCGGGGCCTCTCTGGAAACACCATATATTTT

clone_size: many
v_call: TRBV29-1
j_call: TRBJ2-5
d_call: TRBD2
cdr3_aa: CSVELPSGDLETQYF
cdr3_nt: TGCAGCGTTGAATTGCCTAGCGGGGATCTGGAGACCCAGTACTTC

clone_size: many
v_call: TRBV27
j_call: TRBJ1-6
d_call: -
cdr3_aa: CASSYDKGVTPLHF
cdr3_nt: TGTGCCAGCAGTTACGACAAGGGGGTAACACCCCTCCACTTT

clone_size: many
v_call: TRBV7-9
j_call: TRBJ2-1
d_call: -
cdr3_aa: CASSLAGPGNEQFF
cdr3_nt: TGTGCCAGCAGCTTAGCGGGGCCTGGGAATGAGCAGTTCTTC

clone_size: -
v_call: TRBV11-2
j_call: TRBJ1-1
d_call: -
cdr3_aa: CASSFVRSEAFF
cdr3_nt: TGTGCCAGCAGCTTCGTCCGCTCTGAAGCTTTCTTT

clone_size: many
v_call: TRBV7-9
j_call: TRBJ2-5
d_call: -
cdr3_aa: CASSLGHSQETQYF
cdr3_nt: TGTGCCAGCAGCCTGGGACACTCGCAAGAGACCCAGTACTTC

clone_size: many
v_call: TRBV7-9
j_call: TRBJ1-1
d_call: -
cdr3_aa: CASSLYLGGDNTEAFF
cdr3_nt: TGTGCCAGCAGCCTTTATCTTGGCGGGGACAACACTGAAGCTTTCTTT

clone_size: few
v_call: TRBV19
j_call: TRBJ2-3
d_call: -
cdr3_aa: CASSGASTDTQYF
cdr3_nt: TGTGCCAGTAGCGGGGCTAGCACAGATACGCAGTATTTT

clone_size: many
v_call: TRBV28
j_call: TRBJ1-1
d_call: -
cdr3_aa: CAIIRRTGMNTEAFF
cdr3_nt: TGTGCCATCATTAGGAGAACAGGAATGAACACTGAAGCTTTCTTT

clone_size: many
v_call: TRBV3-1
j_call: TRBJ2-7
d_call: -
cdr3_aa: CASSQVFSQKSGEQYF
cdr3_nt: TGTGCCAGCAGCCAAGTCTTCAGCCAAAAGTCGGGGGAGCAGTACTTC

clone_size: many
v_call: TRBV6-2/TRBV6-3
j_call: TRBJ2-4
d_call: TRBD2
cdr3_aa: CASSTLTSGALADIQYF
cdr3_nt: TGTGCCAGCAGCACTTTGACTAGCGGAGCCTTGGCGGACATTCAGTACTTC

clone_size: -
v_call: TRBV20-1
j_call: TRBJ2-5
d_call: -
cdr3_aa: CSASFLSQETQYF
cdr3_nt: TGCAGTGCTAGCTTTCTATCCCAAGAGACCCAGTACTTC

clone_size: many
v_call: TRBV28
j_call: TRBJ2-3
d_call: TRBD2
cdr3_aa: CASILGGRATDTQYF
cdr3_nt: TGTGCCAGCATATTGGGAGGGAGGGCCACAGATACGCAGTATTTT

clone_size: -
v_call: TRBV27
j_call: TRBJ2-5
d_call: -
cdr3_aa: CASSLSPRTGRGAQYF
cdr3_nt: TGTGCCAGCAGTTTATCCCCTAGGACAGGGAGGGGGGCCCAGTACTTC

clone_size: few
v_call: TRBV9
j_call: TRBJ1-1
d_call: TRBD1
cdr3_aa: CASSTPWGGTGALLPPHTEAFF
cdr3_nt: TGTGCCAGCAGCACTCCCTGGGGGGGGACAGGGGCCCTGTTACCTCCTCACACTGAAGCTTTCTTT

clone_size: few
v_call: TRBV7-3
j_call: TRBJ2-2
d_call: -
cdr3_aa: CASSRQYTGELFF
cdr3_nt: TGTGCCAGCAGCCGACAGTACACCGGGGAGCTGTTTTTT

clone_size: -
v_call: TRBV11-2
j_call: TRBJ2-2
d_call: -
cdr3_aa: CASSFRTHRVHTGELFF
cdr3_nt: TGTGCCAGCAGCTTTCGGACGCACAGGGTCCACACCGGGGAGCTGTTTTTT

clone_size: few
v_call: TRBV7-9
j_call: TRBJ2-3
d_call: TRBD1
cdr3_aa: CASSLPGGKDTQYF
cdr3_nt: TGTGCCAGCAGCTTACCAGGGGGCAAGGATACGCAGTATTTT

clone_size: -
v_call: TRBV2
j_call: TRBJ2-1
d_call: TRBD2
cdr3_aa: CASRAGVYNEQFF
cdr3_nt: TGTGCCAGTAGGGCGGGGGTCTACAATGAGCAGTTCTTC

clone_size: many
v_call: TRBV6-5
j_call: TRBJ2-7
d_call: TRBD2
cdr3_aa: CASSSAGLAGDSYEQYF
cdr3_nt: TGTGCCAGCAGTTCTGCGGGACTAGCGGGGGACTCCTACGAGCAGTACTTC

clone_size: once
v_call: TRBV7-9
j_call: TRBJ2-3
d_call: -
cdr3_aa: CASGERDTQYF
cdr3_nt: TGTGCCAGCGGAGAGCGGGATACGCAGTATTTT

clone_size: many
v_call: TRBV7-6
j_call: TRBJ2-1
d_call: TRBD2
cdr3_aa: CASSFGTSGDEQFF
cdr3_nt: TGTGCCAGCAGCTTCGGGACTAGCGGGGATGAGCAGTTCTTC

clone_size: many
v_call: TRBV12-5
j_call: TRBJ1-3
d_call: -
cdr3_aa: CASLWGAGNTIYF
cdr3_nt: TGTGCTAGCCTCTGGGGTGCTGGAAACACCATATATTTT

clone_size: few
v_call: TRBV18
j_call: TRBJ2-1
d_call: TRBD2
cdr3_aa: CASSPRSGRATNEQFF
cdr3_nt: TGTGCCAGCTCACCAAGGAGCGGGAGGGCCACGAATGAGCAGTTCTTC

clone_size: -
v_call: TRBV7-9
j_call: TRBJ1-3
d_call: -
cdr3_aa: CASSYPGSGNTIYF
cdr3_nt: TGTGCCAGCAGCTATCCAGGGTCTGGAAACACCATATATTTT

clone_size: -
v_call: TRBV4-3
j_call: TRBJ2-3
d_call: TRBD2
cdr3_aa: CASSPGLAGGGSDTQYF
cdr3_nt: TGCGCCAGCAGCCCCGGACTAGCGGGAGGCGGGTCAGATACGCAGTATTTT